The rows below give T cell receptor beta chains drawn from one sample of a study of T cells in Graves' hyperthyroidism and ophthalmopathy. TCRdb independently ran MiXCR on the multiplex PCR reads; one entry per CDR3 protein. The sample shows about 640,000 distinct CDR3 sequences, around 20% of them seen only once. Sequenced sample: blood. The receptors shown here come from a man aged 25 to 45 with Graves' ophthalmopathy. The CDR3 runs from the conserved cysteine through the conserved F or W.

TRBJ2-1	13	TRBV7-9	CASSPKLGNEQFF
TRBJ2-1	14	TRBV18	CASSPRDFYNEQFF
TRBJ2-1	15	TRBV25-1	CASSKAGGPHNEQFF
TRBJ2-7	14	TRBV4-1	CASSQEGPTYEQYF
TRBJ2-7	16	TRBV20-1	CSARVPQGVVSYEQYF
TRBJ2-6	16	TRBV3-1	CASSQGTGSGANVLTF
TRBJ2-7	15	TRBV27	CASSPSWTGEYEQYF
TRBJ2-7	18	TRBV6-1	CASRGILGGARGSYEQYF
TRBJ1-2	14	TRBV7-3	CASSEGHNNYGYTF
TRBJ2-3	14	TRBV27	CASSSDQNTDTQYF
TRBJ1-1	14	TRBV5-1	CASSWTGSYTEAFF
TRBJ1-1	16	TRBV7-2	CASSPPRGSMNTEAFF
TRBJ2-1	16	TRBV12-3/TRBV12-4	CASRPREASGRREQFF
TRBJ1-1	15	TRBV11-2	CASTEGRGHVTEAFF
TRBJ2-2	13	TRBV28	CASQEANTGELFF